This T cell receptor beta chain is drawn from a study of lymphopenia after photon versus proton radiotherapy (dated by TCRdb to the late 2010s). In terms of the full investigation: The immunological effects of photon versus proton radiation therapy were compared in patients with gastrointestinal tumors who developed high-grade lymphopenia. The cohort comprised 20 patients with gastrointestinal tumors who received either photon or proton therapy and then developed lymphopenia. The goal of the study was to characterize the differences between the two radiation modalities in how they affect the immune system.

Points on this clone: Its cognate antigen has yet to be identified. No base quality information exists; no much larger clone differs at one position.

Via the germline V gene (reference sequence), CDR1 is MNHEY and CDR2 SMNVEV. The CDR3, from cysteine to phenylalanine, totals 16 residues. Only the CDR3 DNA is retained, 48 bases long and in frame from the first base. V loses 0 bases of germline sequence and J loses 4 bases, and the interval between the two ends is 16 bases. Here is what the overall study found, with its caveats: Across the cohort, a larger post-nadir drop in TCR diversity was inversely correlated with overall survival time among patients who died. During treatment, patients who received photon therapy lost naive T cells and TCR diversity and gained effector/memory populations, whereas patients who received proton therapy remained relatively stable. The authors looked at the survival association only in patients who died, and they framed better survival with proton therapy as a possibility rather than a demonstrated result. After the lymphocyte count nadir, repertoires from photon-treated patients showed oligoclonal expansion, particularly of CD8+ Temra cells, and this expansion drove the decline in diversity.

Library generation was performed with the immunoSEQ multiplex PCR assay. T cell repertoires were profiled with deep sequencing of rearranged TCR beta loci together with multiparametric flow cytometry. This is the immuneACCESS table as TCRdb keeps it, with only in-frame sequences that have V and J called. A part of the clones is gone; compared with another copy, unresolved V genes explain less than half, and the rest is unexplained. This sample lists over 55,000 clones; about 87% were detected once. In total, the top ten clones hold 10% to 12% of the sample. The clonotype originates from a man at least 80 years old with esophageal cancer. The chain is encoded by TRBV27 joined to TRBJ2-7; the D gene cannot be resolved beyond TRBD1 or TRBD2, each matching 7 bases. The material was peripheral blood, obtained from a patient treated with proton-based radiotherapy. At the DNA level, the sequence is TGTGCCAGCAGTTTATCTGGAGGGGGCGGGGGTTACGAGCAGTACTTC. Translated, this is CASSLSGGGGGYEQYF.